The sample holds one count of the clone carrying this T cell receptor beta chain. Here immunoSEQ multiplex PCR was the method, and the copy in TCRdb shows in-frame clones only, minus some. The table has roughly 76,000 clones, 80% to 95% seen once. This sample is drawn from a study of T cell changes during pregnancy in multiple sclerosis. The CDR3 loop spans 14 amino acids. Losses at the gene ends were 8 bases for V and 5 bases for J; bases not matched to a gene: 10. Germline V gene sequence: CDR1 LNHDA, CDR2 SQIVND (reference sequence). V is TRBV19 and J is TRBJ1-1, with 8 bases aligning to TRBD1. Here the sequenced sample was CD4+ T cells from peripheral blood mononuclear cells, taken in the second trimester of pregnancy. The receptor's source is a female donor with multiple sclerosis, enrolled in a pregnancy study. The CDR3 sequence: CASLRQGFGTEAFF. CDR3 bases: TGTGCCAGTCTTCGACAGGGGTTCGGGACTGAAGCTTTCTTT.